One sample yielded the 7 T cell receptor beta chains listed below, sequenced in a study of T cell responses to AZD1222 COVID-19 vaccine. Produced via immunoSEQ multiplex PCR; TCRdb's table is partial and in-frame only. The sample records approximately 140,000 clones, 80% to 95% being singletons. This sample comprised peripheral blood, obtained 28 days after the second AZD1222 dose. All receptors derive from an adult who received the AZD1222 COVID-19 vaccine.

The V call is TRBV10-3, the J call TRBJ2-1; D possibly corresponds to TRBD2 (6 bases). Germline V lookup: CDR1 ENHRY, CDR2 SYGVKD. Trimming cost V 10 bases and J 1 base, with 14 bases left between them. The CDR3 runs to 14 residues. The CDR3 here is CATTPGLSYNEQFF. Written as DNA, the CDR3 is TGTGCCACTACCCCGGGACTGTCCTACAATGAGCAGTTCTTC.

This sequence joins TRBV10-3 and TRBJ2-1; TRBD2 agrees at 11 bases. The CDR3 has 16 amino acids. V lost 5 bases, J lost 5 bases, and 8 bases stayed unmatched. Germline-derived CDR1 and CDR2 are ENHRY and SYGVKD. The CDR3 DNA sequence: TGTGCCATCAGTAAACTGACTAGCGGGGCCGACAATGAGCAGTTCTTC. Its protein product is CAISKLTSGADNEQFF.

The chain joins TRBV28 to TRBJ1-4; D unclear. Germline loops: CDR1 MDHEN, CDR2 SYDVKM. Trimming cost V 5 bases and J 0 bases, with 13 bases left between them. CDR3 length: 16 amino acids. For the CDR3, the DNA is TGTGCCAGCAGTCCCCCCCAGATTACAACTAATGAAAAACTGTTTTTT. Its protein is CASSPPQITTNEKLFF.

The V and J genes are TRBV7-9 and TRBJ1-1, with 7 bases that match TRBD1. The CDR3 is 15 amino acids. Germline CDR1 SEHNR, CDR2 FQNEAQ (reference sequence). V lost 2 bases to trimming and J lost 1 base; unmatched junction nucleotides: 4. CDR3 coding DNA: TGTGCCAGCAGCTTAAAGGGGGCGCCGAACACTGAAGCTTTCTTT. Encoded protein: CASSLKGAPNTEAFF.

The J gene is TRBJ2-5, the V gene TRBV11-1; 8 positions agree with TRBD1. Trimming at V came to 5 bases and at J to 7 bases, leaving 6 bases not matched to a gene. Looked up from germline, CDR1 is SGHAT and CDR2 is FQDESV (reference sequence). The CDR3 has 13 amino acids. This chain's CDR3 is CASSPGTGGTQYF. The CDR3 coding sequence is TGTGCCAGCAGCCCGGGGACAGGAGGGACCCAGTACTTC.

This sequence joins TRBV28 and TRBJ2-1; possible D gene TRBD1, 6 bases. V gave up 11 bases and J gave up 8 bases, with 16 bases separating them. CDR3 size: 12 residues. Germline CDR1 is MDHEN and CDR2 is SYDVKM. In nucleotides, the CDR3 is TGTGCCTTACCGGGACACTGGCATGAGCAGTTCTTC. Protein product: CALPGHWHEQFF.

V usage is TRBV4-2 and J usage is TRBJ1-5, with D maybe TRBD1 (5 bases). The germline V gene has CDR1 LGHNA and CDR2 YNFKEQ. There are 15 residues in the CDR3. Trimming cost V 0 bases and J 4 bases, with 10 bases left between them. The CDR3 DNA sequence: TGTGCCAGCAGCCAAGATTTTGGGGGAAATCAGCCCCAGCATTTT. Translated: CASSQDFGGNQPQHF.